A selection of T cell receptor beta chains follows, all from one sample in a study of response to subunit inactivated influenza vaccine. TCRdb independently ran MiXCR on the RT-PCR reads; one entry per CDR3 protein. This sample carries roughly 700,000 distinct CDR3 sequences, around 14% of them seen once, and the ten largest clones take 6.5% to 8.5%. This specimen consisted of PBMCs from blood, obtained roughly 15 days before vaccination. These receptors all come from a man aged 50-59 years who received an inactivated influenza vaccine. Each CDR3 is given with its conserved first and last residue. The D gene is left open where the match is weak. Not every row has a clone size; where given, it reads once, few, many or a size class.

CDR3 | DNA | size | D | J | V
CASSLAYQGHEQFF | TGTGCCAGCAGCTTAGCCTATCAGGGGCATGAGCAGTTCTTC | . | . | TRBJ2-1 | TRBV7-2
CASSSTPGPGCYEQYF | TGTGCCAGCAGCTCCACACCGGGACCGGGCTGCTACGAGCAGTACTTC | . | . | TRBJ2-7 | TRBV7-2
CASRAVQGSMDTQYF | TGTGCCAGCAGGGCGGTACAGGGGTCCATGGATACGCAGTATTTT | . | TRBD1 | TRBJ2-3 | TRBV2
CASSLTGSAQPQHF | TGTGCCAGCAGCTTAACAGGGAGCGCTCAGCCCCAGCATTTT | few | . | TRBJ1-5 | TRBV7-8
CSVEVSLQAEAFF | TGCAGCGTTGAAGTTTCCCTACAGGCTGAAGCTTTCTTT | few | . | TRBJ1-1 | TRBV29-1
CSVGGREPNYTF | TGCAGCGTTGGGGGGAGGGAACCTAATTACACCTTC | . | . | TRBJ1-2 | TRBV29-1
CASSPIAGAAYEQYF | TGTGCCAGCAGCCCCATAGCGGGGGCCGCCTACGAGCAGTACTTC | many | TRBD2 | TRBJ2-7 | TRBV4-2
CASSAGGIYTGELFF | TGTGCCAGCAGCGCGGGGGGAATCTACACCGGGGAGCTGTTTTTT | . | TRBD2 | TRBJ2-2 | TRBV7-8
CASSVPWFELADQETQYF | TGTGCCAGCAGCGTCCCATGGTTCGAATTAGCGGACCAAGAGACCCAGTACTTC | . | . | TRBJ2-5 | TRBV9
CSVEDGSRGDYGYTF | TGCAGCGTTGAAGATGGCAGCCGGGGGGACTATGGCTACACCTTC | many | . | TRBJ1-2 | TRBV29-1
CATSEDRPPYEQYF | TGTGCCACCAGCGAGGACAGGCCCCCCTACGAGCAGTACTTC | . | TRBD1 | TRBJ2-7 | TRBV15
CASSLIPFRTVQETQYF | TGTGCCAGCAGCTTAATTCCATTCCGGACAGTCCAAGAGACCCAGTACTTC | few | . | TRBJ2-5 | TRBV7-8
CASSEAIYEQYF | TGTGCCAGCAGTGAGGCAATTTACGAGCAGTACTTC | . | . | TRBJ2-7 | TRBV6-1
CASSLSPWGTGSYEQYF | TGTGCCAGCAGTTTATCGCCATGGGGGACAGGGTCCTACGAGCAGTACTTC | . | TRBD1 | TRBJ2-7 | TRBV27
CASRRDRGYYGYTF | TGTGCCAGCAGGCGAGACAGGGGGTACTATGGCTACACCTTC | few | TRBD1 | TRBJ1-2 | TRBV28
CASSAGESYNEQFF | TGTGCCAGCAGTGCCGGCGAGAGTTACAATGAGCAGTTCTTC | . | . | TRBJ2-1 | TRBV6-1
CSVSGQGSYNEQFF | TGCAGCGTGTCCGGACAGGGAAGTTACAATGAGCAGTTCTTC | . | TRBD1 | TRBJ2-1 | TRBV29-1
CASQGVGEKLFF | TGTGCCAGCCAGGGGGTTGGGGAAAAACTGTTTTTT | many | TRBD1 | TRBJ1-4 | TRBV12-3/TRBV12-4
CAISEGDGLSYEQYF | TGTGCCATCAGTGAGGGTGACGGGCTGAGCTACGAGCAGTACTTC | . | . | TRBJ2-7 | TRBV10-3
CAISQDGHRTEAFF | TGTGCCATCAGTCAAGATGGACACCGCACTGAAGCTTTCTTT | . | . | TRBJ1-1 | TRBV10-3
CAISEGGGELFF | TGTGCCATCAGTGAGGGCGGCGGGGAGCTGTTTTTT | . | . | TRBJ2-2 | TRBV10-3
CSARDDRDGYTF | TGCAGTGCTCGCGACGACAGGGATGGCTACACCTTC | few | TRBD1 | TRBJ1-2 | TRBV20-1
CASSVDNGEQYF | TGTGCCAGCAGCGTAGACAATGGCGAGCAGTACTTC | . | . | TRBJ2-7 | TRBV9
CASSLADRDHFYNEQFF | TGTGCCAGCAGTTTAGCGGACAGGGACCACTTCTACAATGAGCAGTTCTTC | . | TRBD1 | TRBJ2-1 | TRBV12-3/TRBV12-4
CSARDQGRTYEQYF | TGCAGTGCTAGAGATCAAGGCAGAACCTACGAGCAGTACTTC | few | . | TRBJ2-7 | TRBV20-1
CASSVGRLADSQRYF | TGTGCCAGCAGCGTAGGACGGCTAGCGGATTCCCAGCGGTACTTC | . | TRBD2 | TRBJ2-7 | TRBV9
CASSFYGGIFSTDTQYF | TGTGCCAGCAGTTTTTATGGGGGGATTTTTAGCACAGATACGCAGTATTTT | . | . | TRBJ2-3 | TRBV27
CASSLAPATNEKLFF | TGTGCCAGCAGCCTAGCCCCTGCAACTAATGAAAAACTGTTTTTT | . | . | TRBJ1-4 | TRBV5-8
CASSPRTSRTQYF | TGTGCCAGCAGCCCACGGACCTCGCGGACCCAGTACTTC | . | . | TRBJ2-5 | TRBV7-8
CASSFGEGWPQHF | TGTGCCAGCAGTTTCGGGGAGGGCTGGCCCCAGCATTTT | few | . | TRBJ1-5 | TRBV12-3/TRBV12-4
CASTIMRGRNGGELFF | TGTGCCAGCACCATAATGCGAGGGAGAAACGGCGGGGAGCTGTTTTTT | . | . | TRBJ2-2 | TRBV6-2/TRBV6-3
CSASDSGKNEKLFF | TGCAGCGCAAGCGATTCCGGGAAAAATGAAAAACTGTTTTTT | few | . | TRBJ1-4 | TRBV29-1
CASSQDWRVESAKNIQYF | TGCGCCAGCAGCCAAGATTGGAGGGTGGAGTCAGCCAAAAACATTCAGTACTTC | once | . | TRBJ2-4 | TRBV4-3
CASSFEGFGNQPQHF | TGTGCCAGCAGTTTTGAGGGGTTCGGCAATCAGCCCCAGCATTTT | . | . | TRBJ1-5 | TRBV27
CASSLDFAYEQYF | TGTGCCAGCAGTTTGGACTTCGCCTACGAGCAGTACTTC | few | . | TRBJ2-7 | TRBV2
CASSQEGGASGFNEQFF | TGCGCCAGCAGCCAAGAAGGAGGGGCTAGCGGTTTCAATGAGCAGTTCTTC | . | TRBD2 | TRBJ2-1 | TRBV4-3
CASSPTGPVQETQYF | TGCGCCAGCAGCCCTACGGGTCCTGTCCAAGAGACCCAGTACTTC | . | . | TRBJ2-5 | TRBV5-1
CVAGEAYEQYF | TGTGTAGCAGGGGAGGCATACGAGCAGTACTTC | few | . | TRBJ2-7 | TRBV25-1
CSAGGLGDPDTQYF | TGCAGTGCTGGGGGACTAGGGGACCCAGATACGCAGTATTTT | . | TRBD2 | TRBJ2-3 | TRBV20-1
CASSYPSGAGELFF | TGTGCCAGCAGTTACCCCAGCGGGGCGGGGGAGCTGTTTTTT | once | TRBD2 | TRBJ2-2 | TRBV6-5
CASSLGELAGGTDTQYF | TGTGCCAGCAGCTTAGGGGAACTAGCGGGAGGCACAGATACGCAGTATTTT | . | TRBD2 | TRBJ2-3 | TRBV7-6
CASSPNVQRAYNEQFF | TGCGCCAGCAGCCCAAACGTACAGCGGGCCTACAATGAGCAGTTCTTC | . | . | TRBJ2-1 | TRBV4-3
CSGPSLGGPGETQYF | TGCAGTGGCCCCTCTTTGGGGGGCCCAGGAGAGACCCAGTACTTC | few | . | TRBJ2-5 | TRBV20-1
CASSDWAPNTEAFF | TGTGCCAGCAGTGATTGGGCGCCGAACACTGAAGCTTTCTTT | . | . | TRBJ1-1 | TRBV2
CSANTPGTGKNEQYF | TGCAGTGCTAACACCCCCGGGACAGGGAAGAACGAGCAGTACTTC | . | TRBD1 | TRBJ2-7 | TRBV20-1